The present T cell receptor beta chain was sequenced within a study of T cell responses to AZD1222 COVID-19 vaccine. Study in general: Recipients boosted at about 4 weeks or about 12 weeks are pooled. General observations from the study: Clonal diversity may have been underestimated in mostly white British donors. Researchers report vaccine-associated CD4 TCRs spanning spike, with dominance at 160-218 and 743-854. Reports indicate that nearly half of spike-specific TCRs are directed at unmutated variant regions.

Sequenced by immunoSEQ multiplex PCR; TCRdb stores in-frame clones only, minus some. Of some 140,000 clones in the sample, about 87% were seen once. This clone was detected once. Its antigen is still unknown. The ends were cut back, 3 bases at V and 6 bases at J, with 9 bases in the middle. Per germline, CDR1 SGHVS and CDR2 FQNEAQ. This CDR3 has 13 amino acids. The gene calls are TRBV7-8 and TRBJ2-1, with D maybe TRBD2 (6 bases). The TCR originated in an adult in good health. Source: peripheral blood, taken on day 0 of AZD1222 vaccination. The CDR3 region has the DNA TGTGCCAGCAGCTTGGGACTTCTCAATGAGCAGTTCTTC. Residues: CASSLGLLNEQFF.